These T cell receptor beta chains were read from a single sample in a study of CD8 T cells in ankylosing spondylitis. TCRdb re-derived calls from the 5' RACE reads in MiXCR, one entry per CDR3 protein. This table has some 140,000 distinct CDR3 sequences, about 7% appearing once. The sample consisted of blood, either unsorted or a sorted T cell fraction (not recorded which). The receptors shown here come from a female donor with ankylosing spondylitis or in good health (not recorded which). Each CDR3 is given with its conserved first and last residue. A D gene is named only where the DNA matches it firmly. The size of a clone is reported for some rows only, either as once, few or many, or as a class for expanded clones.

CDR3,DNA,D,J,V,size
CSYRGDRGLWEQYF,TGCAGCTACAGGGGGGACAGGGGGCTATGGGAGCAGTACTTC,TRBD1,TRBJ2-7,TRBV29-1,many
CAWSVSSNTEAFF,TGTGCCTGGAGTGTCAGCTCGAACACTGAAGCTTTCTTT,-,TRBJ1-1,TRBV30,-
CASSILGTGELFF,TGTGCCAGCAGCATACTGGGCACCGGGGAGCTGTTTTTT,-,TRBJ2-2,TRBV6-2/TRBV6-3,many
CASSLSGSTNYGYTF,TGTGCCAGCAGTTTATCAGGGTCAACTAACTATGGCTACACCTTC,-,TRBJ1-2,TRBV12-3/TRBV12-4,many
CASRPAGVFTDTQYF,TGTGCCAGCAGGCCAGCGGGGGTGTTCACAGATACGCAGTATTTT,TRBD2,TRBJ2-3,TRBV7-9,-
CASSTRRGLNTEAFF,TGTGCCAGCAGCACCAGGAGGGGGTTGAACACTGAAGCTTTCTTT,-,TRBJ1-1,TRBV7-2,-
CASSLTQGRGYTF,TGTGCCAGCAGCTTGACGCAGGGTCGCGGCTACACCTTC,-,TRBJ1-2,TRBV5-6,many
CASSLERANTEAFF,TGTGCCAGCAGCTTAGAAAGGGCGAACACTGAAGCTTTCTTT,-,TRBJ1-1,TRBV7-2,many
CASSETLSTNEKLFF,TGTGCCAGCAGTGAAACACTTTCAACTAATGAAAAACTGTTTTTT,-,TRBJ1-4,TRBV2,many
CASRGDRGQHTGELFF,TGTGCCAGCAGGGGGGACAGGGGGCAACACACCGGGGAGCTGTTTTTT,TRBD1,TRBJ2-2,TRBV2,many
CASSLTDSSEQFF,TGCGCCAGCAGCCTCACCGATAGTAGTGAGCAGTTCTTC,-,TRBJ2-1,TRBV5-1,few
CASRGLDPISGANVLTF,TGTGCCAGCAGGGGTTTGGACCCTATCTCTGGGGCCAACGTCCTGACTTTC,-,TRBJ2-6,TRBV6-1,many
CACKGGRDYEQYF,TGTGCCTGCAAGGGAGGTAGGGACTACGAGCAGTACTTC,-,TRBJ2-7,TRBV19,many
CSATLPTGGTRGELFF,TGCAGTGCCACGCTCCCAACAGGGGGCACGCGCGGGGAGCTGTTTTTT,TRBD1,TRBJ2-2,TRBV20-1,many
CAISESVLTRGYGYTF,TGTGCCATCAGTGAGTCTGTCTTAACCCGGGGCTATGGCTACACCTTC,-,TRBJ1-2,TRBV10-3,many
CASSASGGSNQPQHF,TGTGCCAGCAGCGCCTCGGGGGGTAGCAATCAGCCCCAGCATTTT,-,TRBJ1-5,TRBV9,many
CASSSTPNRGPYNEQFF,TGCGCCAGCAGCAGCACCCCCAACAGGGGACCCTACAATGAGCAGTTCTTC,TRBD1,TRBJ2-1,TRBV5-1,many
CSARDFLQGNAEAFF,TGCAGTGCTAGAGATTTCCTACAGGGAAACGCTGAAGCTTTCTTT,-,TRBJ1-1,TRBV20-1,many
CASTRRPGGYEQYF,TGTGCCAGCACCCGACGGCCCGGGGGGTACGAGCAGTACTTC,TRBD2,TRBJ2-7,TRBV6-1,many
CASAPLRGETEAFF,TGTGCCAGCGCACCCCTCCGGGGGGAAACTGAAGCTTTCTTT,-,TRBJ1-1,TRBV12-3/TRBV12-4,-
CAISDWTAVNYGYTF,TGTGCCATCAGTGACTGGACAGCTGTTAACTATGGCTACACCTTC,-,TRBJ1-2,TRBV10-3,many
CASRTTLGARTEAFF,TGTGCCAGCAGGACCACTCTGGGGGCGAGGACTGAAGCTTTCTTT,-,TRBJ1-1,TRBV28,few
CASSLEPGDNTEAFF,TGCGCCAGCAGCTTGGAGCCAGGGGACAACACTGAAGCTTTCTTT,-,TRBJ1-1,TRBV5-1,many
CASSQEGQLKSNEKLFF,TGCGCCAGCAGCCAAGAGGGGCAGCTCAAAAGTAATGAAAAACTGTTTTTT,-,TRBJ1-4,TRBV4-1,many
CASSLAPGRSSYNEQFF,TGCGCCAGCAGCTTGGCCCCGGGCCGGAGCTCCTACAATGAGCAGTTCTTC,-,TRBJ2-1,TRBV5-1,few
CASISATHSYEQYF,TGTGCCAGCATTTCCGCGACCCACTCCTACGAGCAGTACTTC,-,TRBJ2-7,TRBV6-5,many
CSVRRQNTEAFF,TGCAGCGTTCGGCGACAGAACACTGAAGCTTTCTTT,-,TRBJ1-1,TRBV29-1,many
CASSLGGSPEAFF,TGTGCCAGCAGTTTAGGAGGGTCTCCTGAAGCTTTCTTT,-,TRBJ1-1,TRBV12-3/TRBV12-4,many
CARPPGLGANNEQFF,TGTGCCAGGCCGCCCGGACTAGGCGCGAACAATGAGCAGTTCTTC,TRBD2,TRBJ2-1,TRBV10-3,many
CASSGEPGLEKLFF,TGTGCCAGCAGTGGAGAACCCGGGCTGGAAAAACTGTTTTTT,-,TRBJ1-4,TRBV27,many
CAISGGGLAEQFF,TGTGCCATCAGTGGAGGGGGGCTCGCTGAGCAGTTCTTC,-,TRBJ2-1,TRBV10-3,many
CASSQKGLREKLFF,TGTGCCAGCAGCCAAAAGGGTCTACGGGAAAAACTGTTTTTT,-,TRBJ1-4,TRBV4-2,many
CASSPRTGASYNEQFF,TGTGCCAGCAGCCCCAGGACAGGGGCGTCCTACAATGAGCAGTTCTTC,TRBD1,TRBJ2-1,TRBV7-9,few
CASSFRFSGNTIYF,TGTGCCAGCAGTTTTAGGTTTTCTGGAAACACCATATATTTT,-,TRBJ1-3,TRBV12-3/TRBV12-4,-
CASRTTSTNEKLFF,TGTGCCAGTCGGACAACCTCAACTAATGAAAAACTGTTTTTT,-,TRBJ1-4,TRBV6-2/TRBV6-3,many
CSAREPLLAETDTQYF,TGCAGTGCTAGAGAACCCCTTCTAGCTGAGACAGATACGCAGTATTTT,-,TRBJ2-3,TRBV20-1,few
CAISAGQGARSPLHF,TGTGCCATCAGTGCCGGACAGGGGGCGCGATCACCCCTCCACTTT,TRBD1,TRBJ1-6,TRBV10-3,few
CSARARHSQVETQYF,TGCAGTGCTAGAGCAAGGCATTCTCAGGTGGAGACCCAGTACTTC,-,TRBJ2-5,TRBV20-1,few
CASSIQTGEKLFF,TGTGCCAGCAGCATCCAGACAGGGGAAAAACTGTTTTTT,TRBD1,TRBJ1-4,TRBV3-1,many
CASSLALRTEAFF,TGTGCCAGCAGTTTAGCTTTGAGGACTGAAGCTTTCTTT,-,TRBJ1-1,TRBV12-3/TRBV12-4,many
CASGQGDSGNSPLHF,TGTGCCAGCGGCCAGGGGGATTCTGGAAATTCACCCCTCCACTTT,TRBD1,TRBJ1-6,TRBV12-3/TRBV12-4,many
CASSLSHRNQPQHF,TGTGCCAGCAGTTTGAGTCATCGCAATCAGCCCCAGCATTTT,-,TRBJ1-5,TRBV12-3/TRBV12-4,many
CATEGSGPGYEQYF,TGTGCCACCGAGGGGAGTGGTCCAGGCTACGAGCAGTACTTC,-,TRBJ2-7,TRBV6-1,many
CASSSSGGGSYNEQFF,TGTGCCAGCAGTTCTAGCGGGGGGGGTTCCTACAATGAGCAGTTCTTC,TRBD2,TRBJ2-1,TRBV11-3,many
CASRDLMETQYF,TGTGCCAGCAGGGACCTGATGGAGACCCAGTACTTC,-,TRBJ2-5,TRBV6-2/TRBV6-3,many
CASSVGGSPNQPQHF,TGTGCCAGCAGCGTAGGTGGCAGTCCCAATCAGCCCCAGCATTTT,-,TRBJ1-5,TRBV9,many
CASSPSTYSGNTIYF,TGTGCCAGCAGCCCCTCAACTTACTCTGGAAACACCATATATTTT,-,TRBJ1-3,TRBV7-2,many
CASSITGTSANTGELFF,TGTGCCAGCAGCATAACCGGTACCAGCGCGAACACCGGGGAGCTGTTTTTT,-,TRBJ2-2,TRBV5-5,many
CASGLGQEYSGANVLTF,TGTGCCAGCGGCCTAGGACAGGAGTACTCTGGGGCCAACGTCCTGACTTTC,TRBD1,TRBJ2-6,TRBV7-3,-
CASSLAGAGGELFF,TGTGCCAGCAGTTTAGCAGGGGCGGGCGGGGAGCTGTTTTTT,-,TRBJ2-2,TRBV12-3/TRBV12-4,many
CASSEFPGTAETQYF,TGTGCCAGCAGTGAATTCCCAGGAACGGCGGAGACCCAGTACTTC,-,TRBJ2-5,TRBV6-1,many
CASSPAGTATNEKLFF,TGTGCCAGCTCACCGGCGGGGACGGCAACTAATGAAAAACTGTTTTTT,-,TRBJ1-4,TRBV18,few
CASSPTGGRNTEAFF,TGTGCCAGCAGCCCGACAGGGGGCCGGAACACTGAAGCTTTCTTT,TRBD1,TRBJ1-1,TRBV7-2,many
CSARDQLGAGGGTQYF,TGCAGTGCTAGAGATCAGTTGGGGGCGGGAGGGGGGACCCAGTACTTC,TRBD2,TRBJ2-5,TRBV20-1,many